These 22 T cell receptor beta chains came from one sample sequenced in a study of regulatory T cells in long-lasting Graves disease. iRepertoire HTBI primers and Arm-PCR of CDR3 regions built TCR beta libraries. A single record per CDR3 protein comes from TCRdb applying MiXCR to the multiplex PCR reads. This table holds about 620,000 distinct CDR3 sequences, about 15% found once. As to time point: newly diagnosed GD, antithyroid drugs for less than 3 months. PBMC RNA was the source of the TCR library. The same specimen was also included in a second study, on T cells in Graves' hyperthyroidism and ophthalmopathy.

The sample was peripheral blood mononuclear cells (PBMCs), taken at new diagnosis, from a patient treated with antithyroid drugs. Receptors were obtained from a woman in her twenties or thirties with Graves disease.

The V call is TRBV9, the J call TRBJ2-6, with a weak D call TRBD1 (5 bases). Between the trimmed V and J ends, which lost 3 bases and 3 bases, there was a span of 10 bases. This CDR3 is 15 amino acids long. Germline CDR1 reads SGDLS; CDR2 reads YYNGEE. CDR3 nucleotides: TGTGCCAGCAGCGCGCAGGGTAGTGGGGCCAACGTCCTGACTTTC. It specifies CASSAQGSGANVLTF. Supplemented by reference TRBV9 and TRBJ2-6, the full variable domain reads DSGVTQTPKHLITATGQRVTLRCSPRSGDLSVYWYQQSLDQGLQFLIQYYNGEERAKGNILERFSAQQFPDLHSELNLSSLELGDSALYFCASSAQGSGANVLTFGAGSRLTVL.

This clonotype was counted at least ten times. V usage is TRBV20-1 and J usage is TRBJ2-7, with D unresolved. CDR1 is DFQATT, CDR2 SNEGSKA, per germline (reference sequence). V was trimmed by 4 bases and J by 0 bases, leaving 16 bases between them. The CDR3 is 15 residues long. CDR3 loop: CSATSDTGGSYEQYF. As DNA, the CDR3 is TGCAGTGCTACCTCTGACACGGGCGGCTCCTACGAGCAGTACTTC.

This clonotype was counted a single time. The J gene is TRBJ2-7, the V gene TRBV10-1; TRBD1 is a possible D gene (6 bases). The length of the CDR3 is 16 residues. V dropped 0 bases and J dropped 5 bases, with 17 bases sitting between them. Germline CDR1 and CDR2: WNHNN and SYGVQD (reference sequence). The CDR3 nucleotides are TGCGCCAGCAGTGAGTCGATGCAGGGGTCGAGGAACGAGCAGTACTTC. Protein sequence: CASSESMQGSRNEQYF.

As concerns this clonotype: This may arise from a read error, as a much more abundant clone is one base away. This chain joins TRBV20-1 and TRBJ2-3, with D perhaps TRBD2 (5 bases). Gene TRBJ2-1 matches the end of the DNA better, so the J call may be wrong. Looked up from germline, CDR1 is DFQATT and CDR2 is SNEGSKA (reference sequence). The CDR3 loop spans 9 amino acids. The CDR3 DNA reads TGCAACATCGGTGGAGGGCAGTTCTTC. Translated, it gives CNIGGGQFF.

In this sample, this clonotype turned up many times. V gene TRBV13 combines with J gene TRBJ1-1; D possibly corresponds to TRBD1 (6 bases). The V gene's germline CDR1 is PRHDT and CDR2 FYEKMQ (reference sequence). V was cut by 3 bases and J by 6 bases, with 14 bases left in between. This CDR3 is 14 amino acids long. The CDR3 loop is CASSFRGGSPEAFF. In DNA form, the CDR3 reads TGTGCCAGCAGCTTCAGGGGTGGGAGCCCTGAAGCTTTCTTT.

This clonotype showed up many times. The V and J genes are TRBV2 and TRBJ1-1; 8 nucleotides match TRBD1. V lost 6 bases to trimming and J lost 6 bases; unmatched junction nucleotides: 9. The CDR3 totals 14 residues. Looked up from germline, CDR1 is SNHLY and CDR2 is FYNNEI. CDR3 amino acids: CASRQGAQRSEAFF. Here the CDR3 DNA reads TGTGCCAGCAGGCAGGGGGCTCAGAGGTCTGAAGCTTTCTTT.

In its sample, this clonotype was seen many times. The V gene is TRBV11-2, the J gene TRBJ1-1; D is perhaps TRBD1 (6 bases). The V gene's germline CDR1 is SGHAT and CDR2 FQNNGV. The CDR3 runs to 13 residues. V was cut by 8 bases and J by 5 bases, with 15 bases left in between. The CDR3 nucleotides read TGTGCCAGCGGGAATAGGGGGAATACTGAAGCTTTCTTT. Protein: CASGNRGNTEAFF.

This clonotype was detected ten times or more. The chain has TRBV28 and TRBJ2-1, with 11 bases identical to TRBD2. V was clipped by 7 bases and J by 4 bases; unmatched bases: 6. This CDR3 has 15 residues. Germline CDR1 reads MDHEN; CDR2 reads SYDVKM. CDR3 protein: CASTKGTSGYNEQFF. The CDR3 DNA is TGTGCCAGCACCAAAGGGACTAGCGGATACAATGAGCAGTTCTTC.

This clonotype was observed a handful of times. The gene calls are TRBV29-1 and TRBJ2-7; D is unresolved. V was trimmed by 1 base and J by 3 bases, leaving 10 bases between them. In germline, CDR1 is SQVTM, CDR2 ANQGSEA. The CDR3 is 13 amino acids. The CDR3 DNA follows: TGCAGCGTTGAAGTGGACCGTAACTACGAGCAGTACTTC. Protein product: CSVEVDRNYEQYF.

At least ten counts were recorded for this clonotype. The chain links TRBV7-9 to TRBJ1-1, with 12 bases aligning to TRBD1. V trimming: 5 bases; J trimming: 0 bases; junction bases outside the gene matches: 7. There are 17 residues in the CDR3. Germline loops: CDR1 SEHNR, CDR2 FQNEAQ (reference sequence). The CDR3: CASSPGTGGLMNTEAFF. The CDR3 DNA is TGTGCCAGCAGCCCCGGGACAGGGGGCCTCATGAACACTGAAGCTTTCTTT.

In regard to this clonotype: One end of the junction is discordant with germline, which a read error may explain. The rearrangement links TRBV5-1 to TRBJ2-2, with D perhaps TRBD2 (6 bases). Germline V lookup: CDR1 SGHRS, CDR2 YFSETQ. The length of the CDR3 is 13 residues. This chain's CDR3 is CVSSWRETGELFF. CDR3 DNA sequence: TGCGTCAGCAGCTGGCGGGAAACCGGGGAGCTGTTTTTT.

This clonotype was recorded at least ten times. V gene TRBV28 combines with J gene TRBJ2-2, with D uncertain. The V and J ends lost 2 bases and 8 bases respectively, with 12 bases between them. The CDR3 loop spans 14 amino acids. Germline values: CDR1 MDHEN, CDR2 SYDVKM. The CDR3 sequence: CASSLVSSVGELFF. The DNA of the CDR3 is TGTGCCAGCAGTTTAGTCTCGTCGGTTGGGGAGCTGTTTTTT.

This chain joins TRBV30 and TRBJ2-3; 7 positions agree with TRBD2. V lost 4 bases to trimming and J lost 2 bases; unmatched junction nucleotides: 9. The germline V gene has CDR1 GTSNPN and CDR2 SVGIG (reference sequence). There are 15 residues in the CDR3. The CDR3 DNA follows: TGTGCCTGGATAAGAGGGACTAACAACACAGATACGCAGTATTTT. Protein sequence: CAWIRGTNNTDTQYF.

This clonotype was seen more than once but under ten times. The CDR3 here is CASKWGAGSHEQYF. CDR3 nucleotide sequence: TGTGCCAGCAAATGGGGGGCAGGTTCCCACGAGCAGTACTTC. V usage is TRBV6-1 and J usage is TRBJ2-7; D possibly matches TRBD1 or TRBD2 (6 bases each). The germline CDR1 and CDR2 sequences are MNHNS and SASEGT. Trimming cost V 7 bases and J 5 bases, with 18 bases left between them. The CDR3 has 14 amino acids.

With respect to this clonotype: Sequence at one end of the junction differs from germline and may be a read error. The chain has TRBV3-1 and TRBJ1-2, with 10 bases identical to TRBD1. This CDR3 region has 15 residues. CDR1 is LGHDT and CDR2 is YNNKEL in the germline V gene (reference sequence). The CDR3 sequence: CANSQRTGGNYGYTF. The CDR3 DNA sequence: TGTGCCAACAGCCAGAGGACAGGGGGGAACTATGGCTACACCTTC.

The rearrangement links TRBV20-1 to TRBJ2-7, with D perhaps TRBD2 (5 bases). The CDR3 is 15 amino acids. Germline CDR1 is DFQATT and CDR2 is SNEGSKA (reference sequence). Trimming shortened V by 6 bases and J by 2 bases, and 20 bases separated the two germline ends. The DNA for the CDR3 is TGCAGTGCCCACTTCGGCGGACTGTCTACCTACGAGCAGTACTTC. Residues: CSAHFGGLSTYEQYF.

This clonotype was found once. This chain's CDR3 is CASGWETSPNTGELFF. The CDR3 DNA sequence: TGTGCCAGCGGATGGGAAACAAGTCCCAACACCGGGGAGCTGTTTTTT. The chain uses TRBV5-8 and TRBJ2-2; D gene unclear. The CDR3 covers 16 residues. Trimming pared 7 bases from V and 2 bases from J, leaving 18 bases between. The germline gives CDR1 SGHTS, CDR2 YDEGEE.

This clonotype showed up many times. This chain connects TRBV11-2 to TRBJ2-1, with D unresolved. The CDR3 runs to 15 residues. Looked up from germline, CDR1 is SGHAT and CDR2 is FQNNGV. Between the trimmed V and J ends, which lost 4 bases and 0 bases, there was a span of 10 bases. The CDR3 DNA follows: TGTGCCAGCAGCTCAACTCTGAGCTCCTACAATGAGCAGTTCTTC. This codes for CASSSTLSSYNEQFF.

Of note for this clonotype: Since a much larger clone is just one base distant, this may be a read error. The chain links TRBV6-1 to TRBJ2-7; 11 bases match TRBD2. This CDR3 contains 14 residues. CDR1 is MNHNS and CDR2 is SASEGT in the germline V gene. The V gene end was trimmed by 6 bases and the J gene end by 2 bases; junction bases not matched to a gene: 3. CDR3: CASRKTSGAYEQYF. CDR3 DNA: TGTGCCAGCAGGAAGACTAGCGGGGCCTACGAGCAGTACTTC.

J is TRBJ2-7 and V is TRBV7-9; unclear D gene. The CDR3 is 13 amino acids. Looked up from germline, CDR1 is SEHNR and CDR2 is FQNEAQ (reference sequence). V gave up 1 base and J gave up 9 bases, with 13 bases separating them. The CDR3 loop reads CASSLDVVSPQYF. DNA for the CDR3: TGTGCCAGCAGCTTAGATGTAGTTTCCCCGCAGTACTTC.

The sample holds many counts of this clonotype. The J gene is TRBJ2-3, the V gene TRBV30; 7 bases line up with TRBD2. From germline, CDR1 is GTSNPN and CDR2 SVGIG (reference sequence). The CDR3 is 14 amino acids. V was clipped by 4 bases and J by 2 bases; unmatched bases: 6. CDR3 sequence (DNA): TGTGCCTGGAATCATCTAGCGGTCACAGATACGCAGTATTTT. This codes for CAWNHLAVTDTQYF.

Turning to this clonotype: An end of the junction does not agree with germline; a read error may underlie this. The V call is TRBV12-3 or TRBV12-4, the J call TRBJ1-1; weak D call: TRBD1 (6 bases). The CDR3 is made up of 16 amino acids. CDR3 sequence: CASRLGGGRVYTEAFF. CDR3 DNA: TGTGCCAGCAGGTTAGGTGGGGGCAGGGTGTACACTGAAGCTTTCTTT.